This TCR beta chain emerged from a study of untreated major depressive disorder. Whole-study results and caveats: Depressed patients' CD4+ T cells carried increased TRBV05-01 (Vbeta 5.1) usage versus control CD4+ T cells.

As regards this clone: Antigen unknown.

Per the germline V gene, CDR1 is SGHTA and CDR2 is FQGNSA. Trimming removed 5 bases from V and 5 bases from J; junction bases left unmatched: 3. This CDR3 has 14 residues. Roughly 30 ml of peripheral blood was collected per donor. Libraries were prepared by immunoSEQ multiplex PCR; TCRdb keeps only in-frame clonotypes and omits some of them. In the table there are about 19,000 clones, over 75% of which are singletons. What was sequenced was CD4+ T cells from PBMCs. This clonotype was obtained from a woman in her twenties or thirties in good health. The chain employs TRBV7-2 and TRBJ2-5; 12 nucleotides align to TRBD2. The DNA for the CDR3 is TGTGCCAGCAGCCTAGGGACTAGCGGGGAGACCCAGTACTTC. This encodes CASSLGTSGETQYF.